The 29 T cell receptor beta chains below all came from one sample that was sequenced in a study of OX40 agonist ivuxolimab in advanced cancers. Generated by immunoSEQ multiplex PCR, the TCRdb table keeps only in-frame clones and is missing some. The sample shows approximately 70,000 clones, approximately 86% of them seen only once. Material: CD4+ or CD8+ T cells sorted from blood, obtained in a trial of the OX40 agonist ivuxolimab. The receptors originated from an adult with an advanced solid tumor such as melanoma, head and neck, liver or kidney cancer.

This chain connects TRBV6-6 to TRBJ1-5, with D hard to call. This CDR3 has 15 residues. From germline, CDR1 is MNHNY and CDR2 SVGAGI (reference sequence). V lost 4 bases and J 2 bases, leaving 12 bases between the germline ends. The CDR3 loop reads CASSSGSAGNQPQHF. CDR3 bases: TGTGCCAGCAGTTCCGGGTCGGCGGGCAATCAGCCCCAGCATTTT.

The chain carries TRBV6-1 and TRBJ1-5, with D perhaps TRBD1 (6 bases). CDR1 and CDR2 (germline): MNHNS, SASEGT. The CDR3 has 14 amino acids. V dropped 7 bases and J dropped 1 base, with 11 bases sitting between them. CDR3 coding DNA: TGTGCCAGCATAAGGGACACCAGCAATCAGCCCCAGCATTTT. Translated, it gives CASIRDTSNQPQHF.

The V call is TRBV30, the J call TRBJ2-1; D might be TRBD1 (5 bases). CDR3 size: 14 residues. Germline V gene lookup returns CDR1 GTSNPN and CDR2 SVGIG (reference sequence). V was shortened by 3 bases and J by 10 bases, with 19 bases between the two germline ends. CDR3 sequence (DNA): TGTGCCTGGAGGCTTCCAGTGGGGCTTGGGGAGCAGTTCTTC. Translating it yields CAWRLPVGLGEQFF.

The V gene is TRBV16, the J gene TRBJ1-5; no firm D call. V was clipped by 2 bases and J by 7 bases, with 9 bases between them. Germline V gives CDR1 KGHSY, CDR2 FQNENV. The CDR3 is 13 amino acids. The CDR3 bases are TGTGCCAGCAGCCAACGCTTAGGACAGCCCCAGCATTTT. This gives the protein CASSQRLGQPQHF. The full variable domain, with the rest looked up from reference TRBV16 and TRBJ1-5, is GEEVAQTPKHLVRGEGQKAKLYCAPIKGHSYVFWYQQVLKNEFKFLISFQNENVFDETGMPKERFSAKCLPNSPCSLEIQATKLEDSAVYFCASSQRLGQPQHFGDGTRLSIL.

J is TRBJ1-1 and V is TRBV30, with D unclear. Trimming stripped 2 bases from V and 8 bases from J, with 9 bases between. The V gene's germline CDR1 is GTSNPN and CDR2 SVGIG (reference sequence). The CDR3 length is 11 residues. CDR3 nucleotides: TGTGCCTGGAGTAAAAGAGCCGAAGCTTTCTTT. It yields the protein CAWSKRAEAFF.

V and J are TRBV5-6 and TRBJ1-4, with D perhaps matching TRBD1 (6 bases). V lost 5 bases and J lost 8, with 19 bases in between. The CDR3 consists of 15 residues. CDR1 is SGHDT, CDR2 YYEEEE, per germline. Written as DNA, the CDR3 is TGTGCCAGCAGACGCCTCGGGGAGGGGGAGGAAAAACTGTTTTTT. This encodes CASRRLGEGEEKLFF.

V usage is TRBV5-3 and J usage is TRBJ1-1; 10 bases line up with TRBD1. TRBV5-3 is flagged as an ORF with uncertain function. V lost 1 base and J lost 6; bases outside the gene matches: 6. The CDR3 has 15 amino acids. The CDR3 is CARSLRGQGKAEAFF. CDR3 in DNA: TGTGCCAGAAGCTTGAGGGGACAGGGGAAGGCTGAAGCTTTCTTT.

This clone was counted a single time. The V gene is TRBV4-1, the J gene TRBJ2-3; tentatively, D is TRBD2 (5 bases). The V and J ends lost 5 bases and 2 bases respectively, with 8 bases between them. This CDR3 comprises 13 residues. Per the germline V gene, CDR1 is MGHRA and CDR2 is YSYEKL. The CDR3 DNA sequence: TGCGCCAGCAGCAACCGGGACACAGATACGCAGTATTTT. Its protein product is CASSNRDTDTQYF.

The chain joins TRBV5-4 to TRBJ2-2; TRBD2 aligns across 10 bases. The germline V gene encodes CDR1 SGHNT and CDR2 YYREEE (reference sequence). There are 16 residues in the CDR3. V trimming: 3 bases; J trimming: 5 bases; junction bases outside the gene matches: 7. The CDR3 bases are TGTGCCAGCAGCTCCGGACTAGCGGAGATAACCGGGGAGCTGTTTTTT. Protein sequence: CASSSGLAEITGELFF.

The CDR3 reads CASSYAGSYEQYF. CDR3 nucleotides: TGTGCCAGCAGTTACGCGGGCTCCTACGAGCAGTACTTC. The J gene is TRBJ2-7, the V gene TRBV28; perhaps TRBD2 as D (5 bases). There are 13 residues in the CDR3. Germline V gene sequence: CDR1 MDHEN, CDR2 SYDVKM. V dropped 4 bases and J dropped 0 bases, with 7 bases sitting between them.

The rearrangement uses TRBV27 and TRBJ1-1; D is unresolved. Trimming took 4 bases from V and 4 from J, leaving 7 bases between them. CDR1 MNHEY and CDR2 SMNVEV come from the germline V gene (reference sequence). CDR3 size: 12 residues. CDR3 in amino acids: CASSSSVTEAFF. In DNA, the CDR3 is TGTGCCAGCAGTTCCTCGGTCACTGAAGCTTTCTTT.

The V call is TRBV27, the J call TRBJ1-5; D remains ambiguous. The CDR3 spans 13 residues. Trimming removed 2 bases from V and 4 bases from J, with 6 bases in between. CDR1 is MNHEY, CDR2 SMNVEV, per germline (reference sequence). Written as DNA, the CDR3 is TGTGCCAGCAGTTTAGTGGGTAATCAGCCCCAGCATTTT. Translation gives CASSLVGNQPQHF.

This clone showed up just a few times. The CDR3 DNA reads as TGTGCCAGCAGCCAAGCTCCCCCAACTACTAGTGGCACAGATACGCAGTATTTT. Translated: CASSQAPPTTSGTDTQYF. This chain uses TRBV14 with TRBJ2-3, with TRBD2 as a possible D gene (5 bases). V lost 1 base and J lost 1, with 18 bases in between. Germline V lookup: CDR1 SGHDN, CDR2 FVKESK. The CDR3 runs to 18 residues. Complete variable domain (other parts from reference TRBV14 and TRBJ2-3): EAGVTQFPSHSVIEKGQTVTLRCDPISGHDNLYWYRRVMGKEIKFLLHFVKESKQDESGMPNNRFLAERTGGTYSTLKVQPAELEDSGVYFCASSQAPPTTSGTDTQYFGPGTRLTVL.

On this clone itself: Additional DNA sequences in this sample encode the identical CDR3. This sequence joins TRBV5-4 and TRBJ2-3, with D hard to call. The germline V gene encodes CDR1 SGHNT and CDR2 YYREEE (reference sequence). The CDR3 covers 13 residues. V dropped 0 bases and J dropped 0 bases, with 2 bases sitting between them. CDR3 sequence: CASSLGSTDTQYF. For the CDR3, the DNA is TGTGCCAGCAGCTTGGGGAGCACAGATACGCAGTATTTT.

This clone was detected only once. This rearrangement joins TRBV11-3 to TRBJ2-3, with D possibly being TRBD2 (6 bases). Trimming removed 1 base from V and 3 bases from J, with 14 bases in between. The germline gives CDR1 SGHNT, CDR2 YENEEA. CDR3 length: 16 amino acids. Here the CDR3 DNA reads TGTGCCAGCAGCTTAGGAACTAGCCCGGGGACAGATACGCAGTATTTT. Protein product: CASSLGTSPGTDTQYF.

V is TRBV7-3 and J is TRBJ2-7, with D maybe TRBD1 (5 bases). The CDR3 extends over 13 amino acids. V was shortened by 0 bases and J by 4 bases, with 7 bases between the two germline ends. Per the germline V gene, CDR1 is SGHTA and CDR2 is FQGTGA. CDR3 residues: CASSLTQGYEQYF. The CDR3, as DNA: TGTGCCAGCAGCTTAACGCAGGGATACGAGCAGTACTTC.

The V call is TRBV7-9, the J call TRBJ2-3; tentatively, D is TRBD2 (5 bases). Germline lookup yields CDR1 SEHNR and CDR2 FQNEAQ (reference sequence). This CDR3 region has 13 residues. Trimming left V 4 bases short and J 2 bases short, with 7 bases between. The CDR3 spells CASSSEVTDTQYF. The CDR3 nucleotides read TGTGCCAGCAGCTCGGAGGTCACAGATACGCAGTATTTT.

The V call is TRBV6-6, the J call TRBJ2-2; maybe TRBD2 (6 bases). Germline assignment: CDR1 MNHNY and CDR2 SVGAGI (reference sequence). The length of the CDR3 is 15 residues. V was cut by 0 bases and J by 6 bases, with 11 bases left in between. CDR3 bases: TGTGCCAGCAGTTACTCGGGCGGGGATCCCGGGGAGCTGTTTTTT. Translated, it gives CASSYSGGDPGELFF.

This chain joins TRBV6-5 and TRBJ1-4; D not certain. Germline values: CDR1 MNHEY, CDR2 SVGAGI. The V gene lost 4 bases and the J gene lost 0 bases, with 6 bases spanning the gap. CDR3 length: 14 amino acids. The CDR3 DNA is TGTGCCAGCAGTTCTGTTACAACTAATGAAAAACTGTTTTTT. Protein product: CASSSVTTNEKLFF.

This clone was found a few times. The genes are TRBV28 and TRBJ1-4; the D gene is possibly TRBD1 (5 bases). Germline V gives CDR1 MDHEN, CDR2 SYDVKM. V lost 5 bases, J lost 7 bases, and 14 bases lay in between. The CDR3 covers 14 residues. This CDR3 reads CASSPDQQVEKLFF. The CDR3 nucleotides are TGTGCCAGCAGTCCAGACCAACAGGTTGAAAAACTGTTTTTT.

The gene calls are TRBV5-1 and TRBJ1-4; TRBD1 might be the D (6 bases). Trimming removed 0 bases from V and 5 bases from J, with 11 bases in between. CDR3 length: 15 residues. Germline CDR1 reads SGHRS; CDR2 reads YFSETQ. The CDR3 loop is CASSLDTGTNEKLFF. The CDR3 DNA reads as TGCGCCAGCAGCTTGGATACAGGGACAAATGAAAAACTGTTTTTT. The full variable domain, in which reference TRBV5-1 and TRBJ1-4 provide the parts outside the CDR3, is KAGVTQTPRYLIKTRGQQVTLSCSPISGHRSVSWYQQTPGQGLQFLFEYFSETQRNKGNFPGRFSGRQFSNSRSEMNVSTLELGDSALYLCASSLDTGTNEKLFFGSGTQLSVL.

The rearrangement uses TRBV6-4 and TRBJ1-5; D gene unclear. The CDR3 is 13 residues long. Germline CDR1 is MRHNA and CDR2 is SNTAGT. V lost 5 bases to trimming and J lost 5 bases, with 10 bases between them. The CDR3 region is CASSPNPYQPQHF. The CDR3 DNA is TGTGCCAGCAGTCCGAACCCATATCAGCCCCAGCATTTT.

This clone was counted a single time. The chain combines TRBV5-4 with TRBJ2-7; either TRBD1 or TRBD2 may fit D (7 bases each). Germline V gene data show CDR1 as SGHNT and CDR2 as YYREEE (reference sequence). V dropped 4 bases and J dropped 7 bases, with 15 bases sitting between them. The CDR3 is made up of 13 amino acids. The CDR3 coding sequence is TGTGCCAGCAGCCTGACAGGGAGGGAAGAGCAGTACTTC. Its protein is CASSLTGREEQYF.

This clone was picked up one time. J is TRBJ1-2 and V is TRBV28; D is unresolved. Germline assignment: CDR1 MDHEN and CDR2 SYDVKM. V was clipped by 2 bases and J by 2 bases, with 3 bases between them. There are 12 residues in the CDR3. CDR3 bases: TGTGCCAGCAGTTTACAGAACTATGGCTACACCTTC. The encoded protein is CASSLQNYGYTF.

The rearrangement joins TRBV6-1 to TRBJ2-7, with D perhaps TRBD1 (5 bases). Germline assignment: CDR1 MNHNS and CDR2 SASEGT. The CDR3 contains 11 residues. V was shortened by 6 bases and J by 6 bases, with 9 bases between the two germline ends. The CDR3 sequence: CASSKGAEQYF. As DNA, the CDR3 is TGTGCCAGCAGCAAAGGGGCCGAGCAGTACTTC.

The chain is built from TRBV10-3 and TRBJ2-4; TRBD1 is a possible D gene (5 bases). V was pared by 0 bases and J by 11 bases, with 17 bases between. Germline loops: CDR1 ENHRY, CDR2 SYGVKD. The CDR3 runs 15 residues. The DNA for the CDR3 is TGTGCCATCAGTGAGTCTAACGGGCAAAAAGGGGTTCAGTACTTC. This gives the protein CAISESNGQKGVQYF.

This clone was recorded once. In DNA, the CDR3 is TGTGCCAGCAGCGTCGGTTCCTACGAGCAGTACTTC. Protein: CASSVGSYEQYF. The chain carries TRBV6-6 and TRBJ2-7; D gene unclear. V lost 6 bases to trimming and J lost 1 base, with 7 bases between them. CDR1 and CDR2 (germline): MNHNY, SVGAGI (reference sequence). This CDR3 contains 12 residues.

The chain has TRBV5-6 and TRBJ2-1; no clear D gene. V lost 4 bases to trimming and J lost 4 bases, with 9 bases between them. CDR1 and CDR2 (germline): SGHDT, YYEEEE. CDR3 length equals 13 residues. This CDR3 is CASSQMEYNEQFF. The CDR3 DNA reads TGTGCCAGCAGCCAGATGGAATACAATGAGCAGTTCTTC.

The V and J genes are TRBV29-1 and TRBJ1-3; possible D gene TRBD1, 5 bases. Trimming removed 7 bases at V and 0 bases at J, with 16 bases between. Germline loops: CDR1 SQVTM, CDR2 ANQGSEA. The CDR3 has 15 residues. Here the CDR3 reads CSAGGGSYSGNTIYF. In DNA form, the CDR3 reads TGCAGCGCCGGGGGGGGATCGTACTCTGGAAACACCATATATTTT.